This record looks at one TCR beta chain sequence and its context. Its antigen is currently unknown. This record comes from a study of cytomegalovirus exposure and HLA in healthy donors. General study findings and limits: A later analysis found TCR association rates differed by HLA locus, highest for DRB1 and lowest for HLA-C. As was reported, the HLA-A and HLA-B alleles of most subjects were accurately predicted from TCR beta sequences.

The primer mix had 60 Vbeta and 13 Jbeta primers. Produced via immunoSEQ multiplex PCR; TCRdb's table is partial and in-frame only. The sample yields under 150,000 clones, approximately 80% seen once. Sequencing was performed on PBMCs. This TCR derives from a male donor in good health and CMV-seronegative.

The CDR3 DNA is TGTGCCAGCAGCGCACTACAAGGGACTAGCGGGGAGAATGAGCAGTTCTTC. Translating gives CASSALQGTSGENEQFF. The rearrangement links TRBV11-1 to TRBJ2-1, with 13 bases that match TRBD2. This CDR3 contains 17 residues. Germline V CDR1 and CDR2: SGHAT, FQDESV (reference sequence). J lost 7 bases, V lost 5 bases, and 11 bases had no gene match.